These 8 T cell receptor beta chains originate from one sample sequenced in a study of cytomegalovirus exposure and HLA in healthy donors (dated by TCRdb to 2016 to 2017). Library method: the immunoSEQ multiplex PCR assay. The multiplex PCR relied on a mix of 60 forward primers for TCR Vbeta segments and 13 reverse primers for TCR Jbeta segments. In its TCRdb copy, this immuneACCESS table keeps in-frame sequences only and misses some clones. Where compared with another copy, unresolved V genes explain less than half of these, and the others have no known cause. Across this sample there are some 120,000 clones, with roughly three quarters seen only once. Jointly, the top ten make up 1.5% to 2% of the sample. The sample comprised PBMCs. The receptors were sampled from a woman under 30 in good health and CMV-seronegative.

The chain has TRBV7-8 and TRBJ1-4, with D possibly being TRBD1 (5 bases). The CDR3 is made up of 14 amino acids. The V gene's germline CDR1 is SGHVS and CDR2 FQNEAQ. The V and J ends lost 2 bases and 3 bases respectively, with 7 bases between them. CDR3 sequence (DNA): TGTGCCAGCAGCTTACAGGGCCCTAATGAAAAACTGTTTTTT. Its translation is CASSLQGPNEKLFF.

CDR3: CASSRGVDRGDTQYF. In DNA form, the CDR3 reads TGCGCCAGCAGCCGAGGCGTGGACAGGGGAGATACGCAGTATTTT. The chain joins TRBV5-1 to TRBJ2-3; 9 bases match TRBD1. The germline CDR1 and CDR2 sequences are SGHRS and YFSETQ. Germline trimming cut 4 bases from V and 5 bases from J; bases unmatched to any gene: 8. This CDR3 contains 15 residues.

The chain uses TRBV6-1 and TRBJ1-2, with D unresolved. From germline, CDR1 is MNHNS and CDR2 SASEGT. The CDR3 totals 13 residues. Trimming stripped 0 bases from V and 8 bases from J, with 10 bases between. CDR3: CASSEAPWEGYTF. Written as DNA, the CDR3 is TGTGCCAGCAGTGAAGCGCCCTGGGAGGGCTACACCTTC.

V gene TRBV29-1 combines with J gene TRBJ2-6; D gene uncertain. The CDR3 runs 14 residues. CDR1 and CDR2 (germline): SQVTM, ANQGSEA. Trimming took off 5 bases at V and 4 bases at J, with 12 bases between the two ends. CDR3 in DNA: TGCAGCGTTTACGCGGTGGCAGGGGCCAACGTCCTGACTTTC. Protein product: CSVYAVAGANVLTF. Supplemented by reference TRBV29-1 and TRBJ2-6, the full variable domain reads SAVISQKPSRDICQRGTSLTIQCQVDSQVTMMFWYRQQPGQSLTLIATANQGSEATYESGFVIDKFPISRPNLTFSTLTVSNMSPEDSSIYLCSVYAVAGANVLTFGAGSRLTVL.

This clone appeared a few times. The chain is built from TRBV28 and TRBJ2-7, with 9 bases matching TRBD2. The CDR3 has 15 residues. The ends lost 5 bases at V and 4 bases at J; junction bases unmatched: 9. In germline, CDR1 is MDHEN, CDR2 SYDVKM. CDR3 DNA sequence: TGTGCCAGCAGTACCGGGACTAGCAACGGGTACGAGCAGTACTTC. Its protein is CASSTGTSNGYEQYF.

The V call is TRBV19, the J call TRBJ2-2, with 8 bases matching TRBD1. Trimming took 9 bases from V and 3 from J; bases not matched to a gene: 6. Germline CDR1 and CDR2: LNHDA and SQIVND (reference sequence). CDR3 length: 14 residues. CDR3 residues: CASTTGGDTGELFF. In nucleotides, the CDR3 is TGTGCCAGCACTACAGGGGGTGACACCGGGGAGCTGTTTTTT.

The rearrangement uses TRBV7-6 and TRBJ2-5; D is unresolved. The CDR3 covers 13 residues. Trimming shortened V by 5 bases and J by 5 bases, and 12 bases separated the two germline ends. Germline V gene data show CDR1 as SGHVS and CDR2 as FNYEAQ. CDR3 DNA: TGTGCCAGCAGCCCCTATAACCTGGAGACCCAGTACTTC. This gives the protein CASSPYNLETQYF.

This clone was recorded a few times. V is TRBV18 and J is TRBJ1-4, with a tentative D call TRBD1 (5 bases). This CDR3 comprises 15 residues. Per the germline V gene, CDR1 is KGHSH and CDR2 is LQKENI. V was trimmed by 1 base and J by 8 bases, leaving 14 bases between them. The chain's CDR3 is CASSPRAGNGEKLFF. The CDR3 region has the DNA TGTGCCAGCTCACCACGGGCAGGGAATGGAGAAAAACTGTTTTTT.